The 29 T cell receptor beta chains below all came from one sample that was sequenced in a study of Tregs in tolerant kidney transplant recipients (dated by TCRdb to between 2019 and 2020). The protocol used for the library was the immunoSEQ multiplex PCR assay. The table was pulled from immuneACCESS by TCRdb, which kept in-frame rearrangements only. Such tables lose some clones; where checked, under half of the loss comes from unresolved V genes, and the rest has no known cause. Counted in this sample were nearly 15,000 clones; around 80% of them appeared once. The ten largest clones add up to approximately 1.7% of the sample. The time point label corresponds to: blood sample drawn before combined kidney and bone marrow transplant. The source was Tregs from blood, collected before the transplant. The origin of the receptors is a human donor who received a combined kidney and bone marrow transplant.

The chain combines TRBV10-1 with TRBJ1-1, with D tentatively TRBD1 (6 bases). V was shortened by 6 bases and J by 4 bases, with 12 bases between the two germline ends. Germline CDR1 WNHNN, CDR2 SYGVQD (reference sequence). This CDR3 has 13 residues. The CDR3, as DNA: TGCGCCAGCAGAAACAGGGTGAGCACTGAAGCTTTCTTT. It translates to CASRNRVSTEAFF.

The CDR3 DNA reads as TGTGCTAGTGGTTTGTTCGGGACTAGCGGGCGCACCCCCTACGAGCAGTACTTC. Protein: CASGLFGTSGRTPYEQYF. The V call is TRBV12-5, the J call TRBJ2-7; 12 bases line up with TRBD2. Germline trimming cut 2 bases from V and 2 bases from J; bases unmatched to any gene: 10. The CDR3 is made up of 18 amino acids. Germline V CDR1 and CDR2: LGHNT, FRNRAP. The whole variable domain, remainder taken from reference TRBV12-5 and TRBJ2-7, is DARVTQTPRHKVTEMGQEVTMRCQPILGHNTVFWYRQTMMQGLELLAYFRNRAPLDDSGMPKDRFSAEMPDATLATLKIQPSEPRDSAVYFCASGLFGTSGRTPYEQYFGPGTRLTVT.

The chain combines TRBV15 with TRBJ2-4; D is undetermined. V lost 4 bases and J 2 bases, leaving 15 bases between the germline ends. This CDR3 has 16 amino acids. Germline lookup yields CDR1 LNHNV and CDR2 YYDKDF (reference sequence). The CDR3 DNA reads TGTGCCACCAGCACGGAGCTCATTCTGACCAAAAACATTCAGTACTTC. It translates to CATSTELILTKNIQYF.

This clone showed up just once. The chain uses TRBV5-6 and TRBJ2-5; 12 nucleotides match TRBD2. Germline assignment: CDR1 SGHDT and CDR2 YYEEEE. V shed 0 bases and J 2 bases; nucleotides not matched to a gene: 5. CDR3 length: 17 amino acids. The CDR3: CASSLGLAGGRQETQYF. DNA of the CDR3: TGTGCCAGCAGCTTGGGCCTAGCGGGAGGGCGGCAAGAGACCCAGTACTTC.

This chain links TRBV2 with TRBJ1-2, with 7 positions matching TRBD1. The CDR3 runs to 14 residues. V shed 5 bases, J shed 3 bases, and the junction held 6 bases outside the gene matches. Germline V gene data show CDR1 as SNHLY and CDR2 as FYNNEI. CDR3 in amino acids: CASSSRTGDYGYTF. Written as DNA, the CDR3 is TGTGCCAGCAGTTCGCGGACAGGTGACTATGGCTACACCTTC.

The chain has TRBV6-6 and TRBJ1-3; 10 bases agree with TRBD1. Trimming cost V 7 bases and J 4 bases; bases outside gene matches: 7. This CDR3 has 15 amino acids. Germline V gene sequence: CDR1 MNHNY, CDR2 SVGAGI (reference sequence). The CDR3 region has the DNA TGTGCCAGCAATCCCCGGGACAGGGGAGGAAACACCATATATTTT. This codes for CASNPRDRGGNTIYF.

This chain's CDR3 is CASRATGVGQPQHF. The DNA of the CDR3 is TGTGCCAGCAGGGCGACAGGCGTTGGGCAGCCCCAGCATTTT. The V gene is TRBV6-1, the J gene TRBJ1-5; possible D gene TRBD1, 6 bases. This CDR3 is 14 amino acids long. Trimming took off 6 bases at V and 7 bases at J, with 16 bases between the two ends. Germline CDR1 MNHNS, CDR2 SASEGT.

The chain combines TRBV7-2 with TRBJ2-7; D perhaps matches TRBD2 (6 bases). This CDR3 is 15 amino acids long. V was pared by 6 bases and J by 3 bases, with 18 bases between. Germline values: CDR1 SGHTA, CDR2 FQGNSA. CDR3 DNA: TGTGCCAGCAGGCGACGCGACCGGGGGATCTACGAGCAGTACTTC. It specifies CASRRRDRGIYEQYF.

The V call is TRBV5-1, the J call TRBJ2-5; 8 bases align to TRBD1. Germline trimming cut 6 bases from V and 4 bases from J; bases unmatched to any gene: 5. Germline V CDR1 and CDR2: SGHRS, YFSETQ. The CDR3 length is 13 residues. Written as DNA, the CDR3 is TGCGCCAGCACCATAACAGGGGGAGAGACCCAGTACTTC. Amino acid sequence: CASTITGGETQYF.

The chain uses TRBV5-1 and TRBJ2-5; weak D call: TRBD1 (5 bases). Germline V gene data show CDR1 as SGHRS and CDR2 as YFSETQ. V lost 5 bases and J 5 bases, leaving 10 bases between the germline ends. The CDR3 totals 12 residues. CDR3 coding DNA: TGCGCCAGCAGAGGGGCCGGGGAGACCCAGTACTTC. This sequence encodes CASRGAGETQYF.

The count of this clone is one. The rearrangement links TRBV15 to TRBJ1-2; the match to TRBD1 covers 7 bases. The V gene's germline CDR1 is LNHNV and CDR2 YYDKDF (reference sequence). Trimming at V came to 3 bases and at J to 4 bases, leaving 11 bases not matched to a gene. The CDR3 totals 16 residues. CDR3 nucleotides: TGTGCCACCAGCAGGACCCGACAGGGCTTATTCTATGGCTACACCTTC. Its translation is CATSRTRQGLFYGYTF.

The chain has TRBV15 and TRBJ1-1; possibly TRBD1 for D (6 bases). V was cut by 0 bases and J by 0 bases, with 11 bases left in between. The V gene's germline CDR1 is LNHNV and CDR2 YYDKDF (reference sequence). The CDR3 is 16 residues long. The CDR3 nucleotides read TGTGCCACCAGCAGAGATTATGGGACACTGAACACTGAAGCTTTCTTT. Translation gives CATSRDYGTLNTEAFF.

The chain is built from TRBV11-2 and TRBJ1-4, with a tentative D call TRBD1 (5 bases). V shed 5 bases and J shed 0 bases, with 13 bases lying between them. CDR3 size: 16 residues. Germline CDR1 and CDR2: SGHAT and FQNNGV. The CDR3 loop reads CASSPRGNPTNEKLFF. The CDR3 DNA sequence: TGTGCCAGCAGCCCCCGGGGGAATCCAACTAATGAAAAACTGTTTTTT.

The chain joins TRBV30 to TRBJ2-7; no firm D call. The CDR3 length is 12 residues. The germline CDR1 and CDR2 sequences are GTSNPN and SVGIG (reference sequence). V was cut by 3 bases and J by 6 bases, with 12 bases left in between. The CDR3 here is CAWSRLRREQYF. The CDR3 DNA reads as TGTGCCTGGAGCCGGCTGCGGCGCGAGCAGTACTTC.

This chain links TRBV7-2 with TRBJ1-1; D is possibly TRBD1 (6 bases). This CDR3 contains 14 residues. CDR1 and CDR2 from the germline V gene are SGHTA and FQGNSA. The V end was cut by 5 bases, the J end by 4 bases, with 14 bases between. The CDR3 spells CASSAYRVSTEAFF. CDR3 in DNA: TGTGCCAGCAGCGCCTACAGGGTTAGCACTGAAGCTTTCTTT.

CDR3: CASSPRGSDEKLFF. In DNA, the CDR3 is TGTGCCAGCAGTCCTCGAGGGTCAGATGAAAAACTGTTTTTT. J is TRBJ1-4 and V is TRBV27; no clear D. With 5 bases removed from V and 6 bases from J, the gap between germline ends came to 13 bases. Germline-derived CDR1 and CDR2 are MNHEY and SMNVEV (reference sequence). The CDR3 has 14 residues.

The chain employs TRBV7-2 and TRBJ2-1, with a tentative D call TRBD2 (5 bases). The CDR3 contains 17 residues. Trimming stripped 7 bases from V and 6 bases from J, with 25 bases between. Per the germline V gene, CDR1 is SGHTA and CDR2 is FQGNSA. CDR3 nucleotide sequence: TGTGCCAGCATCGCCGGCCGGCGGGTTTCCCACGGCAATGAGCAGTTCTTC. This codes for CASIAGRRVSHGNEQFF.

V is TRBV18 and J is TRBJ1-3; 10 bases map to TRBD1. The CDR3 extends over 15 amino acids. Trimming cost V 3 bases and J 5 bases; bases outside gene matches: 4. Germline V gene sequence: CDR1 KGHSH, CDR2 LQKENI. For the CDR3, the DNA is TGTGCCAGCTCACCGGGACAGGGGCTTCGAAACACCATATATTTT. It encodes CASSPGQGLRNTIYF.

A single count supports this clone. This sequence joins TRBV6-1 and TRBJ1-1; 8 nucleotides align to TRBD1. Per the germline V gene, CDR1 is MNHNS and CDR2 is SASEGT. Trimming at V came to 6 bases and at J to 3 bases, leaving 6 bases not matched to a gene. CDR3 size: 14 residues. CDR3 amino acids: CASSEQGEDTEAFF. CDR3 DNA: TGTGCCAGCAGCGAACAGGGGGAGGACACTGAAGCTTTCTTT.

The chain uses TRBV5-1 and TRBJ2-3, with D maybe TRBD2 (6 bases). The V end lost 3 bases, the J end lost 0 bases, and 20 bases lay between the germline ends. Per the germline V gene, CDR1 is SGHRS and CDR2 is YFSETQ. The CDR3 sequence is 18 residues long. The CDR3 DNA reads TGCGCCAGCAGCTGGGAGGTCGGGGCGGGATTGAGCACAGATACGCAGTATTTT. Its translation is CASSWEVGAGLSTDTQYF.

V usage is TRBV5-4 and J usage is TRBJ2-2; D perhaps matches TRBD2 (6 bases). Germline V lookup: CDR1 SGHNT, CDR2 YYREEE (reference sequence). CDR3 size: 13 residues. V was shortened by 7 bases and J by 4 bases, with 11 bases between the two germline ends. DNA of the CDR3: TGTGCCAGCTCCGGGACTCCCACCGGGGAGCTGTTTTTT. It specifies CASSGTPTGELFF.

This clone was recorded a few times. V is TRBV19 and J is TRBJ1-2, with 7 positions matching TRBD1. The length of the CDR3 is 13 residues. The germline gives CDR1 LNHDA, CDR2 SQIVND (reference sequence). Trimming at V came to 1 base and at J to 4 bases, leaving 0 bases not matched to a gene. CDR3 loop: CASSIGQGYGYTF. The CDR3 DNA is TGTGCCAGTAGTATAGGACAGGGCTATGGCTACACCTTC.

This chain uses TRBV6-1 with TRBJ2-3, with 7 positions matching TRBD1. Germline CDR1 MNHNS, CDR2 SASEGT. The CDR3 length is 16 residues. V was pared by 1 base and J by 2 bases, with 6 bases of the junction left unmatched. In nucleotides, the CDR3 is TGTGCCAGCAGTGAAGGAGGGGGCGGCCCCACAGATACGCAGTATTTT. Translation: CASSEGGGGPTDTQYF.

This sequence joins TRBV10-3 and TRBJ1-2; TRBD1 aligns across 8 bases. In germline, CDR1 is ENHRY, CDR2 SYGVKD. The CDR3 runs to 13 residues. Trimming at V came to 3 bases and at J to 6 bases, leaving 3 bases not matched to a gene. The chain's CDR3 is CAISESDRDGYTF. DNA for the CDR3: TGTGCCATCAGTGAATCGGACAGGGATGGCTACACCTTC.

The J gene is TRBJ1-2, the V gene TRBV2; TRBD1 aligns across 7 bases. J lost 6 bases, V lost 10 bases, and 11 bases had no gene match. The CDR3 totals 13 residues. Germline-derived CDR1 and CDR2 are SNHLY and FYNNEI. The CDR3 DNA follows: TGTGCCACCATATTAGGGGGCGCGGATGGCTACACCTTC. Encoded protein: CATILGGADGYTF.

The V and J genes are TRBV5-6 and TRBJ2-5, with D unclear. The V and J ends lost 0 bases and 1 base respectively, with 7 bases between them. CDR3 size: 14 residues. Per germline, CDR1 SGHDT and CDR2 YYEEEE. CDR3 nucleotide sequence: TGTGCCAGCAGCTTGGTGCGAGGCCAAGAGACCCAGTACTTC. Protein: CASSLVRGQETQYF. The full variable domain, in which reference TRBV5-6 and TRBJ2-5 provide the parts outside the CDR3, is DAGVTQSPTHLIKTRGQQVTLRCSPKSGHDTVSWYQQALGQGPQFIFQYYEEEERQRGNFPDRFSGHQFPNYSSELNVNALLLGDSALYLCASSLVRGQETQYFGPGTRLLVL.

The rearrangement uses TRBV30 and TRBJ2-1; D is possibly TRBD1 (6 bases). V shed 5 bases and J shed 3 bases, with 20 bases lying between them. CDR3 length equals 16 residues. Looked up from germline, CDR1 is GTSNPN and CDR2 is SVGIG (reference sequence). The CDR3, as DNA: TGTGCCTGGCCCTTCAGGGGCCGCTACGTCTACAATGAGCAGTTCTTC. Encoded protein: CAWPFRGRYVYNEQFF.

This clone was seen a single time. The chain's CDR3 is CASSKAYRDYEQYF. In nucleotides, the CDR3 is TGTGCCAGCAGTAAAGCCTACAGAGACTACGAGCAGTACTTC. The V gene is TRBV6-5, the J gene TRBJ2-7; D unclear. CDR1 is MNHEY, CDR2 SVGAGI, per germline. With 5 bases removed from V and 3 bases from J, the gap between germline ends came to 14 bases. The CDR3 length is 14 residues.

The rearrangement uses TRBV7-8 and TRBJ2-7; 10 nucleotides align to TRBD1. CDR1 SGHVS and CDR2 FQNEAQ come from the germline V gene. The CDR3 consists of 14 residues. Trimming removed 5 bases from V and 4 bases from J; junction bases left unmatched: 5. CDR3 protein: CASSPGTGVYEQYF. As DNA, the CDR3 is TGTGCCAGCAGCCCGGGGACAGGGGTTTACGAGCAGTACTTC.